Following are 6 T cell receptor beta chains from one sample sequenced in a study of cytomegalovirus exposure and HLA in healthy donors. Researchers ran the PCR with 60 Vbeta and 13 Jbeta primers. The table came from immunoSEQ multiplex PCR; TCRdb's copy has only in-frame clones and leaves some out. The table shows under 200,000 clones, with around four fifths occurring only once. The material sequenced was PBMCs. The receptor set was obtained from a woman aged 45-65 years in good health and CMV-seropositive.

The chain is built from TRBV4-2 and TRBJ1-5; D is possibly TRBD1 (6 bases). V was shortened by 1 base and J by 5 bases, with 15 bases between the two germline ends. This CDR3 spans 16 amino acids. CDR1 and CDR2 from the germline V gene are LGHNA and YNFKEQ. This CDR3 reads CASSQGGTGRHQPQHF. CDR3 nucleotide sequence: TGTGCCAGCAGCCAAGGGGGAACAGGGCGGCATCAGCCCCAGCATTTT.

The chain uses TRBV11-2 and TRBJ1-1; 9 nucleotides agree with TRBD1. This CDR3 has 16 amino acids. Losses at the gene ends were 5 bases for V and 4 bases for J; bases not matched to a gene: 11. Per germline, CDR1 SGHAT and CDR2 FQNNGV. CDR3 sequence: CASSRRASGQGTEAFF. In DNA, the CDR3 is TGTGCCAGCAGCCGGAGGGCTTCGGGACAGGGCACTGAAGCTTTCTTT.

This clone appeared once. The chain joins TRBV5-6 to TRBJ2-7; D ambiguous. There are 14 residues in the CDR3. Trimming took 1 base from V and 0 from J, leaving 8 bases between them. Germline V gene lookup returns CDR1 SGHDT and CDR2 YYEEEE. In nucleotides, the CDR3 is TGTGCCAGCAGCTTGTTTGAGAGCTCCTACGAGCAGTACTTC. Translation gives CASSLFESSYEQYF.

This CDR3 reads CASSDEGISNQPQHF. CDR3 bases: TGTGCCAGCAGTGATGAGGGTATAAGCAATCAGCCCCAGCATTTT. V is TRBV2 and J is TRBJ1-5; D is ambiguous. The CDR3 is 15 residues long. With 3 bases removed from V and 1 base from J, the gap between germline ends came to 10 bases. Germline V gene data show CDR1 as SNHLY and CDR2 as FYNNEI.

In its sample, this clone was seen once. The chain couples TRBV7-2 to TRBJ2-3; a possible D gene is TRBD1 (5 bases). CDR1 and CDR2 from the germline V gene are SGHTA and FQGNSA. The CDR3 sequence is 13 residues long. V was shortened by 3 bases and J by 4 bases, with 8 bases between the two germline ends. This chain's CDR3 is CASSFWGADTQYF. The CDR3 DNA sequence: TGTGCCAGCAGCTTTTGGGGCGCAGATACGCAGTATTTT.

The rearrangement links TRBV11-2 to TRBJ2-4, with 8 bases lining up with TRBD2. Losses at the gene ends were 3 bases for V and 12 bases for J; bases not matched to a gene: 4. This CDR3 has 12 amino acids. Germline-derived CDR1 and CDR2 are SGHAT and FQNNGV. CDR3 in amino acids: CASSFGGATQYF. As DNA, the CDR3 is TGTGCCAGCAGCTTCGGGGGGGCGACTCAGTACTTC.